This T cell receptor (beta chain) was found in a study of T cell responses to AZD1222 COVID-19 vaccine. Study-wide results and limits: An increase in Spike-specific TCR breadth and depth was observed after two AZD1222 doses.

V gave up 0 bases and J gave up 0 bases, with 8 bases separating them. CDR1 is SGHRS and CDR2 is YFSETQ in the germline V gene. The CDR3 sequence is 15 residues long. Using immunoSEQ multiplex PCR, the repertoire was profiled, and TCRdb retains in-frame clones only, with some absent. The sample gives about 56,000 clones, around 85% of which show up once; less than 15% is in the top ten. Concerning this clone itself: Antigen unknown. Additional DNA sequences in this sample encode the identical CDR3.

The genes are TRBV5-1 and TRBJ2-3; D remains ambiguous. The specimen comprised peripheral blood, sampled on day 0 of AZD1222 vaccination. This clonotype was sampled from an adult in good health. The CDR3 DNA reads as TGCGCCAGCAGCTTGGATACCTCTAGCACAGATACGCAGTATTTT. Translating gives CASSLDTSSTDTQYF.